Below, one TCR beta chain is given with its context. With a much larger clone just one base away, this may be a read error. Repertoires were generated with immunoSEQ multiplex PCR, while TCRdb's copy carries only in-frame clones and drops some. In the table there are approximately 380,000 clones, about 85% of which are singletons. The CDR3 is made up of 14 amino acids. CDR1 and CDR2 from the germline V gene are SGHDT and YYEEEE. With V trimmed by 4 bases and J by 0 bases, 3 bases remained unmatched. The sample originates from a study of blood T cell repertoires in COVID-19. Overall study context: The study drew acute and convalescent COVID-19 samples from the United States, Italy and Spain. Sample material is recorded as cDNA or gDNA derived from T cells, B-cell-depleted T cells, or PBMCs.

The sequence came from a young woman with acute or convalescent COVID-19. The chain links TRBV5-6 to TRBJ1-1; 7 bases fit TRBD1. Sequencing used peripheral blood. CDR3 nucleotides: TGTGCCAGCAGCCAACAGGGGATGAACACTGAAGCTTTCTTT. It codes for CASSQQGMNTEAFF.